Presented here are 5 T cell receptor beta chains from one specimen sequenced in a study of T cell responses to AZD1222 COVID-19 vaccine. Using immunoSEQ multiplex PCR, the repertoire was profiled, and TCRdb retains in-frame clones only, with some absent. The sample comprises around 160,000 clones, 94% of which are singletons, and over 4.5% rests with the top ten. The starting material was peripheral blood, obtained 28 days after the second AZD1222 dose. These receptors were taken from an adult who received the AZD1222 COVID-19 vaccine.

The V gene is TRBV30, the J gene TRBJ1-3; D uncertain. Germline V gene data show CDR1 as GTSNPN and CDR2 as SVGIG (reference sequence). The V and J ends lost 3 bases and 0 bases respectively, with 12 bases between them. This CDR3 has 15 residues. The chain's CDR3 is CAWRTGRASGNTIYF. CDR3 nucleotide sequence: TGTGCCTGGAGGACGGGCAGAGCCTCTGGAAACACCATATATTTT.

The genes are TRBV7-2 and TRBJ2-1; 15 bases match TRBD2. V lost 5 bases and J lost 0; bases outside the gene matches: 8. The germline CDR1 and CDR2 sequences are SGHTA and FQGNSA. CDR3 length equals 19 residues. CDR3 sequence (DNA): TGTGCCAGCAGCCGGACTAGCGGGAGGGCCTCGAGCTCCTACAATGAGCAGTTCTTC. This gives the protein CASSRTSGRASSSYNEQFF.

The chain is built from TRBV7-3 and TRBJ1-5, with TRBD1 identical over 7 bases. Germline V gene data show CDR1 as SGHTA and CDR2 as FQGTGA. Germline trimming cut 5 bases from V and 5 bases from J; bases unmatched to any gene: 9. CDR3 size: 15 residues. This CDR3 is CASSPQGQPDQPQHF. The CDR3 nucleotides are TGTGCCAGCAGCCCCCAGGGACAGCCCGATCAGCCCCAGCATTTT. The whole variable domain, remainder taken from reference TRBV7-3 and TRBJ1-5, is GAGVSQTPSNKVTEKGKYVELRCDPISGHTALYWYRQSLGQGPEFLIYFQGTGAADDSGLPNDRFFAVRPEGSVSTLKIQRTERGDSAVYLCASSPQGQPDQPQHFGDGTRLSIL.

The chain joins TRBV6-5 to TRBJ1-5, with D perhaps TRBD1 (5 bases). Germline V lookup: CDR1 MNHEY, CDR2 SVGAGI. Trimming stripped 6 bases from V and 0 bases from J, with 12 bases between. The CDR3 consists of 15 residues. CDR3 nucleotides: TGTGCCAGCAGAAGCGGGACTCTTAGCAATCAGCCCCAGCATTTT. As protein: CASRSGTLSNQPQHF.

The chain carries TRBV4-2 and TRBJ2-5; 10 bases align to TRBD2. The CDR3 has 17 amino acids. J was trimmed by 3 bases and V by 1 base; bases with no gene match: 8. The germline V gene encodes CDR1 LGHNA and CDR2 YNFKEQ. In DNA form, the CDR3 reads TGTGCCAGCAGCCAAGTTAGCGGGGGGCTGACAAAAGAGACCCAGTACTTC. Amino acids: CASSQVSGGLTKETQYF.